The rows below give T cell receptor beta chains drawn from one sample of a study of T cell responses to AZD1222 COVID-19 vaccine. Assay: immunoSEQ multiplex PCR; the TCRdb copy retains only in-frame clones and omits some. The sample has roughly 130,000 clones, around 90% seen once; the top ten hold approximately 2%. The source was peripheral blood, collected on day 0 of AZD1222 vaccination. These receptors all stem from an adult in good health. CDR3s include the opening cysteine and the closing phenylalanine or tryptophan. D genes are given only for firm matches. Size values are once, few and many counts, or a class for expanded clones, and some rows have none.

>TRBV20-1|TRBJ1-6|-|-
TGCAGTGCTAGTGGAATTAGTAGCGGGACTTACCTGAGATTTGATTCACCCCTCCACTTT
CSASGISSGTYLRFDSPLHF
>TRBV3-1/TRBV3-2|TRBJ2-3|TRBD2|-
TGTGCCAGCAGCCAATACCTAGCGGGGGGGGAAGATACGCAGTATTTT
CASSQYLAGGEDTQYF
>TRBV6-2/TRBV6-3|TRBJ1-5|-|-
TGTGCCAGCAGTTACGGCCAAGGCAATCAGCCCCAGCATTTT
CASSYGQGNQPQHF
>TRBV5-1|TRBJ2-5|TRBD2|-
TGCGCCAGCAGCGGGACAGGGACTAGCGGGTCGGAGACCCAGTACTTC
CASSGTGTSGSETQYF
>TRBV11-2|TRBJ2-3|-|once
TGTGCCAGCACCAGAGGGCCCCAGCTTCGGGGCACAGATACGCAGTATTTT
CASTRGPQLRGTDTQYF
>TRBV5-4|TRBJ1-6|-|-
TGTGCCAGCAGCTTGGGGACACCCTATAATTCACCCCTCCACTTT
CASSLGTPYNSPLHF
>TRBV10-3|TRBJ1-6|-|-
TGTGCCATCAGTTACAGGGATTCACCCCTCCACTTT
CAISYRDSPLHF
>TRBV21-1|TRBJ1-2|-|-
TGTGCCAGCAGCACACACAGGGGTTGTGGCTACACCTTC
CASSTHRGCGYTF
>TRBV7-3|TRBJ2-1|TRBD2|-
TGTGCCAGCATCCTAAACGGGACTAGCGGTTACAATGAGCAGTTCTTC
CASILNGTSGYNEQFF
>TRBV29-1|TRBJ1-1|-|-
TGCAGCGTAGGACAGCTCCAGAGGAACACTGAAGCTTTCTTT
CSVGQLQRNTEAFF
>TRBV28|TRBJ1-6|-|-
TGTGCCAGCAGTTTTGGGACGGGGGATAATTCACCCCTCCACTTT
CASSFGTGDNSPLHF
>TRBV5-4|TRBJ2-3|-|-
TGTGCCAGCAGCTTGATGGATACGCAGTATTTT
CASSLMDTQYF
>TRBV10-1|TRBJ2-2|TRBD1|-
TGCGCCAGCAGAAAAGGGGGCGAGAACACCGGGGAGCTGTTTTTT
CASRKGGENTGELFF
>TRBV4-2|TRBJ2-1|TRBD2|-
TGTGCCAGCAGCCATGGCGGGACTAGCGGGGGAAACAATGAGCAGTTCTTC
CASSHGGTSGGNNEQFF
>TRBV7-2|TRBJ2-3|-|-
TGTGCCAGCAGCTCAGGGGGCGGGGGGACAGATACGCAGTATTTT
CASSSGGGGTDTQYF
>TRBV5-1|TRBJ2-3|TRBD2|-
TGCGCCAGCAGCCTGGGACTAGCGGGGGCAGATACGCAGTATTTT
CASSLGLAGADTQYF
>TRBV6-1|TRBJ1-6|-|-
TGTGCCAGCAGTGAAGAATGGGACCCGGGCTCACCCCTCCACTTT
CASSEEWDPGSPLHF
>TRBV15|TRBJ2-7|-|-
TGTGCCACCAGCAGAGATCCCTACAGGGCTGCCTACGAGCAGTACTTC
CATSRDPYRAAYEQYF
>TRBV24-1|TRBJ1-4|-|once
TGTGCCACCAGTGACCCCCGTGGGGTTCGCGAAAAACTGTTTTTT
CATSDPRGVREKLFF
>TRBV5-1|TRBJ2-5|TRBD2|-
TGCGCCAGCAGCTTGATTTCACTAGCGGGGGTAGAGACCCAGTACTTC
CASSLISLAGVETQYF
>TRBV27|TRBJ2-7|-|-
TGTGCCAGCAGTTTAATCGGGTTCCACGAGCAGTACTTC
CASSLIGFHEQYF
>TRBV7-2|TRBJ1-5|-|-
TGTGCCAGCAGCTTCTACAGGGCCTATAATCAGCCCCAGCATTTT
CASSFYRAYNQPQHF
>TRBV7-9|TRBJ1-3|-|-
TGTGCCAGCAGCTTCATCATGAGTGGAAACACCATATATTTT
CASSFIMSGNTIYF
>TRBV6-5|TRBJ2-7|-|-
TGTGCCAGCAGTTCTCCCCCAAGTTACGAGCAGTACTTC
CASSSPPSYEQYF
>TRBV5-1|TRBJ2-1|-|-
TGCGCCAGCAGCTTGATTCGCGGCTCCTACAATGAGCAGTTCTTC
CASSLIRGSYNEQFF
>TRBV29-1|TRBJ1-1|-|-
TGCAGCGTTGGAGGGGGGCGCGGAACTGAAGCTTTCTTT
CSVGGGRGTEAFF
>TRBV2|TRBJ1-1|-|-
TGTGCCAGCAGTGATTCGGCCCCTTCGAACACTGAAGCTTTCTTT
CASSDSAPSNTEAFF
>TRBV12-5|TRBJ2-1|TRBD2|-
TGTGCTAGTGGTCTAAGTCCGGGACTAGCGGGGGGTGGCTCCTACAATGAGCAGTTCTTC
CASGLSPGLAGGGSYNEQFF
>TRBV9|TRBJ1-3|-|once
TGTGCCAGCAGCGTATCGAGGGCAGAAAACTCTGGAAACACCATATATTTT
CASSVSRAENSGNTIYF
>TRBV30|TRBJ1-1|-|-
TGTGCCTGGAGCGAGGGTTGGGACACTGAAGCTTTCTTT
CAWSEGWDTEAFF
>TRBV7-2|TRBJ2-5|-|-
TGTGCCAGCAGCCGCGATGGTCAGGGTAGGACCCAGTACTTC
CASSRDGQGRTQYF
>TRBV10-3|TRBJ2-7|-|once
TGTGCCATCAGCCTTGGGGGATTGCAGGGGAGGGACGAGCAGTACTTC
CAISLGGLQGRDEQYF
>TRBV7-2|TRBJ1-2|-|-
TGTGCCAGCAGCCCGTTTGTCAACTATGGCTACACCTTC
CASSPFVNYGYTF
>TRBV18|TRBJ2-3|TRBD1|-
TGTGCCAGCTCACCCCTCACAGGGGGATTAAGCACAGATACGCAGTATTTT
CASSPLTGGLSTDTQYF
>TRBV18|TRBJ1-1|-|-
TGTGCCAGCTCACCGACCGCGGCAGGACCAAACACTGAAGCTTTCTTT
CASSPTAAGPNTEAFF
>TRBV18|TRBJ1-1|-|-
TGTGCCAGCTCAGCACTGAACACTGAAGCTTTCTTT
CASSALNTEAFF
>TRBV3-1/TRBV3-2|TRBJ2-7|TRBD1|-
TGTGCCAGCCGTCCCGGGACAGTTTCCTACGAGCAGTACTTC
CASRPGTVSYEQYF
>TRBV7-2|TRBJ1-1|TRBD1|-
TGTGCCAGCAGCTCCTACAGGGGGGTTGAAGCTTTCTTT
CASSSYRGVEAFF
>TRBV6-2/TRBV6-3|TRBJ1-1|TRBD1|-
TGTGCCAGCAGTTACTACGGACAGGGGGACACTGAAGCTTTCTTT
CASSYYGQGDTEAFF
>TRBV11-2|TRBJ1-1|-|-
TGTGCCAGCAGCTTATGGGAGGAGGCTTTCTTT
CASSLWEEAFF
>TRBV18|TRBJ2-2|TRBD1|-
TGTGCCAGCTCACCTCGGACAGGGGACACCGGGGAGCTGTTTTTT
CASSPRTGDTGELFF
>TRBV5-1|TRBJ1-4|TRBD1|once
TGCGCCAGCAGCTCGACAGGGGCCCCGATTGGAAAACTGTTTTTT
CASSSTGAPIGKLFF
>TRBV9|TRBJ2-7|TRBD1|-
TGTGCCAGCAGCCCCCATCCCGCCGGACAGGGCACCTACGAGCAGTACTTC
CASSPHPAGQGTYEQYF
>TRBV5-1|TRBJ2-7|-|-
TGCGCCAGCAGCTTGTCCACCTACGAGCAGTACTTC
CASSLSTYEQYF
>TRBV19|TRBJ2-1|TRBD2|once
TGTGCCAGTAGTATCCAGGTAGCGGGGGGTTACAATGAGCAGTTCTTC
CASSIQVAGGYNEQFF
>TRBV6-4|TRBJ1-5|-|-
TGTGCCAGCAGCGGCGGGAGGGGGTTCGCTCAGCCCCAGCATTTT
CASSGGRGFAQPQHF
>TRBV5-1|TRBJ2-5|TRBD2|-
TGCGCCAGCAGCATTTTAGCGGGGGCCGCCGAGACCCAGTACTTC
CASSILAGAAETQYF
>TRBV5-1|TRBJ2-7|-|-
TGCGCCAGCAGCTTGCGACCATTACAAACCTCCTACGAGCAGTACTTC
CASSLRPLQTSYEQYF
>TRBV11-2|TRBJ2-1|TRBD1|once
TGTGCCAGCACTGGCCTTGACAGGGGGAACAATGAGCAGTTCTTC
CASTGLDRGNNEQFF
>TRBV4-1|TRBJ2-2|TRBD1|-
TGCGCCAGCAGCCTAGGGACAGGGGTTACCGGGGAGCTGTTTTTT
CASSLGTGVTGELFF
>TRBV7-2|TRBJ2-6|TRBD1|-
TGTGCCAGCAGCTTAGGACAGGGGTTCGGTGGGGCCAACGTCCTGACTTTC
CASSLGQGFGGANVLTF
>TRBV5-4|TRBJ2-7|-|-
TGTGCCAGCAGCTTTAGAACGGGACCGGGCGAGCAGTACTTC
CASSFRTGPGEQYF
>TRBV7-9|TRBJ2-6|-|-
TGTGCCAGCAGCTTAGGGTCCTCTGGGGCCAACGTCCTGACTTTC
CASSLGSSGANVLTF
>TRBV7-3|TRBJ1-1|-|-
TGTGCCAGCAGCTCGCCGTCATTGGGGACTGAAGCTTTCTTT
CASSSPSLGTEAFF
>TRBV6-2/TRBV6-3|TRBJ2-2|-|-
TGTGCCAGCAGTTACAGCTCAGGGTTCACCGGGGAGCTGTTTTTT
CASSYSSGFTGELFF
>TRBV3-1/TRBV3-2|TRBJ1-2|-|-
TGTGCCAGCAGCCTTACCCCGGACGGAGCTAACTATGGCTACACCTTC
CASSLTPDGANYGYTF